This TCR beta chain was identified during a study of cytomegalovirus exposure and HLA in healthy donors. This clone was picked up a small number of times. The target antigen is unknown. Findings and caveats of the study: Association with HLA alleles at 0.05 false discovery rate was found for 15,000 or so TCR beta sequences in a later analysis.

This cohort consisted of healthy bone marrow donors. The length of the CDR3 is 15 residues. The trim removed 3 bases at V and 0 bases at J, leaving 6 bases unmatched. The germline V gene encodes CDR1 SGDLS and CDR2 YYNGEE. The PCR had 60 Vbeta and 13 Jbeta primers. Clones were sequenced by immunoSEQ multiplex PCR, and TCRdb holds only the in-frame ones, with some missing. The repertoire holds more than 150,000 clones, with about 75% as singletons. Sequencing used PBMCs. The clonotype originates from a man over 45 in good health and CMV-seropositive. The chain employs TRBV9 and TRBJ2-7; 7 bases match TRBD2. CDR3: CASSDEAGPSYEQYF. CDR3 bases: TGTGCCAGCAGCGATGAAGCGGGGCCCTCCTACGAGCAGTACTTC.